This T cell receptor beta chain is drawn from a study of cytomegalovirus exposure and HLA in healthy donors. Study-wide background: A preliminary data release comprised tens of millions of unique TCRs obtained from HLA-typed donors.

Trimming removed 6 bases from V and 4 bases from J; junction bases left unmatched: 7. CDR1 SNHLY and CDR2 FYNNEI come from the germline V gene. This CDR3 has 16 amino acids. Both 60 Vbeta primers and 13 Jbeta primers went into the PCR. Data came from immunoSEQ multiplex PCR; TCRdb stores just in-frame clones and leaves some out. The sample lists tens of thousands of clones; about 80% were seen once. This clone has only one observation. Its target is not known. Study results and limitations: In most subjects, TCR beta sequences reportedly gave accurate predictions of HLA-A and HLA-B alleles. In a later analysis, TCR beta V- and J-gene trimming was associated with a missense DCLRE1C variant.

Material for sequencing was PBMCs. This receptor was identified in a man aged 50 to 60 in good health and CMV-seronegative. The rearrangement links TRBV2 to TRBJ2-6; 9 nucleotides line up with TRBD1. The CDR3 DNA sequence: TGTGCCAGCAGCCAACAGGGGGCGCAGGGGGCCAACGTCCTGACTTTC. The encoded protein is CASSQQGAQGANVLTF.